This T cell receptor (beta chain) was sequenced for a study of T cell changes during pregnancy in multiple sclerosis. The method was immunoSEQ multiplex PCR; TCRdb's version includes in-frame clones alone and lacks a portion of them. The table has 69,000 or so clones, about 92% seen once; the top ten hold about 2.5%. V shed 5 bases and J 4 bases; nucleotides not matched to a gene: 2. The CDR3 extends over 13 amino acids. From germline, CDR1 is SNHLY and CDR2 FYNNEI. The sequencing here drew on peripheral blood, taken before pregnancy. The sequence was obtained from a female donor with multiple sclerosis, enrolled in a pregnancy study. This chain connects TRBV2 to TRBJ1-1; 9 bases fit TRBD1. The CDR3 spells CASSPTGGTEAFF. CDR3 nucleotides: TGTGCCAGCAGTCCGACAGGGGGCACTGAAGCTTTCTTT.